This TCR beta chain was sequenced in a study of T cells in Graves' hyperthyroidism and ophthalmopathy. Whole-study findings and limits: The model identified upcoming ophthalmopathy a median around 6 months ahead of onset.

The CDR3 regions of TCR beta were amplified from RNA transcripts. The HTBI primer set was used in a first-round RT-PCR of the TCR CDR3. Via MiXCR, TCRdb re-called the multiplex PCR reads, giving one row per CDR3 protein. The sample consists of approximately 600,000 distinct CDR3 sequences, roughly 20% of them appearing once. This clonotype was seen a few times. Antigen unknown. Disease duration was under 3 months in the ophthalmopathy patients, who also had a Clinical Activity Score of at least 3 and a NOSPECS grade of at least 4. PBMCs were obtained from 10 ml fresh peripheral blood. CDR1 and CDR2 (germline): DFQATT, SNEGSKA (reference sequence). Deletions cut 2 bases from V and 4 bases from J, with 21 bases between. The CDR3 has 16 residues.

The origin of this receptor is a man between 25 and 39 years old with Graves' ophthalmopathy. This chain uses TRBV20-1 with TRBJ2-7, with a weak D call TRBD2 (7 bases). Sequenced material: blood. The CDR3 protein is CSARRGGGGSTYEQYF. CDR3 in DNA: TGCAGTGCTAGAAGGGGGGGGGGTGGTTCGACGTACGAGCAGTACTTC.